This T cell receptor beta chain was identified in a study of cytomegalovirus exposure and HLA in healthy donors. Points from the study as a whole: It was in a later analysis that TCR association rates were seen to vary by HLA locus, highest for DRB1 and lowest for HLA-C.

Amplification used 60 Vbeta primers and 13 Jbeta primers. Generated by immunoSEQ multiplex PCR, the TCRdb table keeps only in-frame clones and is missing some. The profile covers about 130,000 clones, with 60% to 85% appearing a single time and approximately 1.6% taken by the ten largest. With V trimmed by 4 bases and J by 1 base, 7 bases remained unmatched. The CDR3 sequence is 15 residues long. Germline V gene data show CDR1 as SGHDT and CDR2 as YYEEEE. Relative to its sample, this clone is medium-sized (0.01 to 0.1%). What it binds is not known. This TCR came from a woman aged 18-29 years in good health and CMV-seronegative. The specimen was PBMCs. J is TRBJ2-7 and V is TRBV5-6; 8 bases align to TRBD1. The CDR3 DNA is TGTGCCAGCAGCCAGCCAGGGGGCGCATCCTACGAGCAGTACTTC. Amino acids: CASSQPGGASYEQYF. The full variable domain, with the rest looked up from reference TRBV5-6 and TRBJ2-7, is DAGVTQSPTHLIKTRGQQVTLRCSPKSGHDTVSWYQQALGQGPQFIFQYYEEEERQRGNFPDRFSGHQFPNYSSELNVNALLLGDSALYLCASSQPGGASYEQYFGPGTRLTVT.